The T cell receptor (beta chain) under discussion was sequenced for a study of T cells in Graves' hyperthyroidism and ophthalmopathy. Exclusion of a patient resulted from uncontrolled infection, other autoimmune disease, pregnancy or lactation. About 10 ml of fresh peripheral blood supplied the PBMCs. Regions amplified from RNA transcripts were the TCR beta CDR3 regions. During a first-round RT-PCR of the TCR CDR3, the HTBI primer set was used. One entry per CDR3 protein, called by TCRdb with MiXCR from the multiplex PCR reads. Of roughly 500,000 distinct CDR3 sequences in the sample, more than 15% were seen once. The CDR3 is 15 residues long. Germline CDR1 is MDHEN and CDR2 is SYDVKM. V shed 5 bases and J 3 bases; nucleotides not matched to a gene: 6.

The source material was blood. This receptor was obtained from a woman in her 30s with Graves' ophthalmopathy. The chain uses TRBV28 and TRBJ2-7, with 11 bases fitting TRBD2. DNA of the CDR3: TGTGCCAGCAGTGTCGGGACTAGCGGTTTCTACGAGCAGTACTTC. Translating gives CASSVGTSGFYEQYF.